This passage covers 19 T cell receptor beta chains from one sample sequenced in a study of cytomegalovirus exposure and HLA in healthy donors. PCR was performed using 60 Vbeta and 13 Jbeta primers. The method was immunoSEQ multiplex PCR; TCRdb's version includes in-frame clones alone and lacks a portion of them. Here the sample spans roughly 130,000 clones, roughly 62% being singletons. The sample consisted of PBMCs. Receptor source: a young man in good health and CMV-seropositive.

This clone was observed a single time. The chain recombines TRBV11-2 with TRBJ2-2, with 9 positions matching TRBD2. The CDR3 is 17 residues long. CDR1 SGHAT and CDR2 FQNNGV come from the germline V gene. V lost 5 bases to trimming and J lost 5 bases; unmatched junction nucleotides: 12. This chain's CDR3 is CASSPSLAGTPTGELFF. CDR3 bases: TGTGCCAGCAGCCCCTCACTAGCGGGCACCCCGACCGGGGAGCTGTTTTTT.

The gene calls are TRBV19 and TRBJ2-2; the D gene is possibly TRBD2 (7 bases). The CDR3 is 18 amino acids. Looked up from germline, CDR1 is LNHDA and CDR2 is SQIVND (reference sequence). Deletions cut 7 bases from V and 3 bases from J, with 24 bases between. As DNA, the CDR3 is TGTGCCAGTACCACCCGAGAAGGTGCGGGGGCGGACACCGGGGAGCTGTTTTTT. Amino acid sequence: CASTTREGAGADTGELFF.

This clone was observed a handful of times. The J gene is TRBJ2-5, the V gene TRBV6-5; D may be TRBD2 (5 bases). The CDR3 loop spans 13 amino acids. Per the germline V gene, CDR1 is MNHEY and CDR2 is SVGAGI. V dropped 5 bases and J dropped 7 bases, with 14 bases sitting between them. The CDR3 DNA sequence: TGTGCCAGCAGTAAGGTGGGAGTTGGGACCCAGTACTTC. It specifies CASSKVGVGTQYF.

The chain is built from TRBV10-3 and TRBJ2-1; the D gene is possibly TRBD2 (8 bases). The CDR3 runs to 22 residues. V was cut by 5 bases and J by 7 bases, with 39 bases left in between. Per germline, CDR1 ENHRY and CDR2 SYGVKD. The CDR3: CAISSTSQGWSGGQRMGNEQFF. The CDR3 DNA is TGTGCCATCAGTTCTACTTCTCAGGGTTGGAGCGGGGGACAGCGTATGGGGAATGAGCAGTTCTTC.

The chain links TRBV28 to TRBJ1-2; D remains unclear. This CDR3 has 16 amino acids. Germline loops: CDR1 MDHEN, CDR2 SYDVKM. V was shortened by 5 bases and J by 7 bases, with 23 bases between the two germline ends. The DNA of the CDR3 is TGTGCCAGCAGTATCCCCTTATGGAGGGCCCATCGTGGCTACACCTTC. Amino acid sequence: CASSIPLWRAHRGYTF.

The CDR3: CASSQDRAGRRDTQYF. CDR3 in DNA: TGCGCCAGCAGCCAAGATAGGGCAGGGCGGAGAGATACGCAGTATTTT. The chain links TRBV4-3 to TRBJ2-3; weak D call: TRBD1 (5 bases). V was clipped by 0 bases and J by 5 bases, with 15 bases between them. The CDR3 spans 16 residues. In germline, CDR1 is LGHNA, CDR2 YSLEER.

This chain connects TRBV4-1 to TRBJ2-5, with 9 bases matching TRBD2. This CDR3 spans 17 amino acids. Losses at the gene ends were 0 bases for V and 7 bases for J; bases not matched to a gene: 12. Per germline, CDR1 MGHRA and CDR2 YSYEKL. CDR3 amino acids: CASSQDPLLAGWGTQYF. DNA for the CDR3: TGCGCCAGCAGCCAAGACCCCTTACTAGCGGGCTGGGGGACCCAGTACTTC.

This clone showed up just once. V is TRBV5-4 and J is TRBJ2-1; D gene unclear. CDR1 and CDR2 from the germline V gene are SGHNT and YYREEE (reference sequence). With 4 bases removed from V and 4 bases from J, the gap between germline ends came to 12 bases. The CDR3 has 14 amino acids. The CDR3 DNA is TGTGCCAGCAGCCTCCCGCACACATACAATGAGCAGTTCTTC. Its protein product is CASSLPHTYNEQFF.

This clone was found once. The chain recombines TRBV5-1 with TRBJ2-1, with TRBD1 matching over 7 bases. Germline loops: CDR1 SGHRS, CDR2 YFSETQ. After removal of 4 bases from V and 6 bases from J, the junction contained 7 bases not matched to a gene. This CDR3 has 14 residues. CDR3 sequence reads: CASSPGQPGNEQFF. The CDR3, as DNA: TGCGCCAGCAGCCCGGGACAGCCAGGCAATGAGCAGTTCTTC.

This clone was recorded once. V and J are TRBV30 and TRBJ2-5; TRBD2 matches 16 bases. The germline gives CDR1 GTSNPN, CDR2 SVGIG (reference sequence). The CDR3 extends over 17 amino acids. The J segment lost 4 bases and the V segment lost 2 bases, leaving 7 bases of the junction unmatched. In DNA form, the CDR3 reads TGTGCCTGGAGTCCGGGACTAGCGGGAGGGCCGAGAGAGACCCAGTACTTC. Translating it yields CAWSPGLAGGPRETQYF.

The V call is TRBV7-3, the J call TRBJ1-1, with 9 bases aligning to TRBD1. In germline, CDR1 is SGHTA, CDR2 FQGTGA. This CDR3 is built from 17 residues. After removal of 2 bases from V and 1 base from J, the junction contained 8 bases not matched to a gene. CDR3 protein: CASSLRGQGTQNTEAFF. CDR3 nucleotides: TGTGCCAGCAGCTTACGGGGACAGGGAACTCAGAACACTGAAGCTTTCTTT.

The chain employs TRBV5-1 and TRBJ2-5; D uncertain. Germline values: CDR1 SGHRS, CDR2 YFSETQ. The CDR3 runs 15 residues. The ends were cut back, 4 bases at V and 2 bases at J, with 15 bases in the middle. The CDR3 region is CASSMGLGGQETQYF. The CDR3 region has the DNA TGCGCCAGCAGCATGGGCCTCGGCGGTCAAGAGACCCAGTACTTC.

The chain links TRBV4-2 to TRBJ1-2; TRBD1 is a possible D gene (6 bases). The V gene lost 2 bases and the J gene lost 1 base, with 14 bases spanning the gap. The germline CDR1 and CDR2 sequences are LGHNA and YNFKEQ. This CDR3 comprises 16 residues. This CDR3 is CASSQRTGRSNYGYTF. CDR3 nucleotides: TGTGCCAGCAGCCAACGAACAGGGCGAAGTAACTATGGCTACACCTTC.

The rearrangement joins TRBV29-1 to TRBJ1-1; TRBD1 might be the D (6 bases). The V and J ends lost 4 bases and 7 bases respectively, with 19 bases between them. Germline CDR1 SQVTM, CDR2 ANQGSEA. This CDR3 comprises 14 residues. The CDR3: CSVVGGRGMDEAFF. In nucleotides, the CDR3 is TGCAGCGTTGTAGGTGGCAGGGGAATGGATGAAGCTTTCTTT.

CDR3 sequence: CASGLAGGGEQFF. The CDR3 coding sequence is TGTGCCAGCGGGCTAGCGGGAGGGGGTGAGCAGTTCTTC. The chain combines TRBV2 with TRBJ2-1; TRBD2 matches 12 bases. CDR1 and CDR2 (germline): SNHLY, FYNNEI. V shed 8 bases, J shed 9 bases, and the junction held 5 bases outside the gene matches. The CDR3 totals 13 residues.

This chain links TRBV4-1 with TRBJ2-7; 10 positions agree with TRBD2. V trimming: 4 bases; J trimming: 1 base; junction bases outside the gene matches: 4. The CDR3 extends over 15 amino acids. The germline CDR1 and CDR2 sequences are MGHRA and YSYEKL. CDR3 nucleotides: TGCGCCAGCAGCCTACGGACTAGCGGTTCCTACGAGCAGTACTTC. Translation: CASSLRTSGSYEQYF.

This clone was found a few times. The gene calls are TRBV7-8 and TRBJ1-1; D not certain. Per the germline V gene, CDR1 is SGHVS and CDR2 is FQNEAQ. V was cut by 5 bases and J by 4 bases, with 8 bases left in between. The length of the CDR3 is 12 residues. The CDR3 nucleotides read TGTGCCAGCAGCAGACTCGGCACTGAAGCTTTCTTT. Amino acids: CASSRLGTEAFF. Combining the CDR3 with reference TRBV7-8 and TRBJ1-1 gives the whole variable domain GAGVSQSPRYKVAKRGQDVALRCDPISGHVSLFWYQQALGQGPEFLTYFQNEAQLDKSGLPSDRFFAERPEGSVSTLKIQRTQQEDSAVYLCASSRLGTEAFFGQGTRLTVV.

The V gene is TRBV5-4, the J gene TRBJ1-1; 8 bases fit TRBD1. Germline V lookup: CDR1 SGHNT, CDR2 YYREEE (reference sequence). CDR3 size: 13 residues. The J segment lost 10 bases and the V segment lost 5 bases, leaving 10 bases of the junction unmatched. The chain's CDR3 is CASSSNRGDRAFF. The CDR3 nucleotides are TGTGCCAGCAGTTCCAACAGGGGGGATAGAGCTTTCTTT.

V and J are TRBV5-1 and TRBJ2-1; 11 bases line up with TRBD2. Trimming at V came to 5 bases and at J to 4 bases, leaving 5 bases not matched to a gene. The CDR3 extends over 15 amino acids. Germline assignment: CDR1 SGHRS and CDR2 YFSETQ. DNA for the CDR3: TGCGCCAGCAGAACCGGGACTAGCGGATACAATGAGCAGTTCTTC. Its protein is CASRTGTSGYNEQFF.